The following is a T cell receptor beta chain sequence with its context. Data came from immunoSEQ multiplex PCR; TCRdb stores just in-frame clones and leaves some out. The top ten clones hold roughly 6.8% of a sample with around 68,000 clones, roughly 90% of them seen once. Germline-derived CDR1 and CDR2 are MNHEY and SVGAGI. This CDR3 comprises 14 residues. Trimming cost V 7 bases and J 4 bases, with 16 bases left between them. The sample belongs to a study of blood T cell repertoires in COVID-19. The J gene is TRBJ1-2, the V gene TRBV6-5, with D possibly being TRBD1 (5 bases). The sample comprised peripheral blood. The sequence derives from a woman in her forties or fifties with acute or convalescent COVID-19. The CDR3 DNA reads as TGTGCCAGCACTAAACGGCGGGGGAGCTATGGCTACACCTTC. Amino acid sequence: CASTKRRGSYGYTF.